This is a list of T cell receptor beta chains from one sample in a study of blood T cell repertoires in COVID-19. The assay was immunoSEQ multiplex PCR, and TCRdb's table has in-frame clones only and misses some. The repertoire holds 100,000 to 120,000 clones, with over 80% as singletons. What was sequenced was peripheral blood. The receptors here all came from a woman in her sixties or seventies with acute or convalescent COVID-19. The conserved cysteine and the conserved F or W are not part of the CDR3 here. A D gene is named only where the DNA matches it firmly.

V gene,J gene,D gene,CDR3 protein
TRBV27,TRBJ2-1,TRBD2,ASRPNLAGDYNEQF
TRBV9,TRBJ2-1,TRBD2,ASSVSGSPWDEQF
TRBV7-3,TRBJ2-5,TRBD1,ASSPTGGKETQY
TRBV28,TRBJ2-7,TRBD1,ASSLGTGLGEQY
TRBV6-1,TRBJ1-5,NA,ASSEARGVQNQPQH
TRBV7-2,TRBJ2-3,NA,ASSPRDIPRADTQY
TRBV6-5,TRBJ1-2,TRBD1,ATFLRDRDNYGYT
TRBV28,TRBJ2-3,TRBD1,ASSLRTGGTDTQY
TRBV15,TRBJ2-7,TRBD2,ATSRGAGGRLAYEQY
TRBV6-5,TRBJ1-5,NA,ASSYSGDSNQPQH
TRBV12-5,TRBJ1-1,TRBD1,ASGLLGTGVRTEAF
TRBV5-6,TRBJ1-1,NA,ASSFGRGGTEAF
TRBV28,TRBJ2-1,TRBD2,ASSSGKGLAGYNEQF
TRBV30,TRBJ1-5,TRBD1,AWSVYGQGNQPQH
TRBV12-3/TRBV12-4,TRBJ2-1,NA,ASSLGRANEQF
TRBV4-2,TRBJ1-4,NA,ASRANRNTNEKLF
TRBV4-1,TRBJ1-2,NA,ASSQEGSIYGYT
TRBV29-1,TRBJ2-7,NA,SVEGQGTYEQY
TRBV2,TRBJ1-4,NA,ASSDSPGGSDEKLF
TRBV28,TRBJ1-1,NA,ASSLFREAF
TRBV6-1,TRBJ2-1,NA,ASSELADPYNEQF
TRBV6-2/TRBV6-3,TRBJ1-2,TRBD1,ASSYKFVRDREKYRGYT
TRBV9,TRBJ1-2,TRBD1,ASSETDRDYGYT
TRBV6-2/TRBV6-3,TRBJ2-5,TRBD2,ASSYLAGTSQETQY
TRBV19,TRBJ2-2,NA,ASSIRARGTPANTGELF
TRBV28,TRBJ2-7,NA,ASSTVVYEQY
TRBV7-2,TRBJ2-5,TRBD2,ASSERLAGAAIKKETQY
TRBV15,TRBJ2-1,NA,ATSRRTGVYYNEQF
TRBV2,TRBJ2-7,TRBD2,ASSDRSGRILYEQY
TRBV7-9,TRBJ1-3,NA,ASSLATGSGNTIY
TRBV11-2,TRBJ2-1,TRBD1,ASSPGAGQGLNEQF
TRBV7-6,TRBJ2-7,TRBD2,ASSRGRVDEQY
TRBV28,TRBJ2-6,NA,ASRFSISGANVLT
TRBV7-8,TRBJ2-5,NA,ASSFDRGGQETQY
TRBV20-1,TRBJ1-1,NA,SASRFEAF
TRBV9,TRBJ1-3,NA,ASSPTVGSGGNTIY
TRBV11-2,TRBJ2-1,NA,ASIISGRSSYNEQF
TRBV7-8,TRBJ2-7,NA,ASSLGLLRVGGVGYEQY
TRBV7-2,NA,NA,ASSRRAGFGGELF
TRBV9,TRBJ2-2,NA,ASSVDPLNTGELF
TRBV5-1,TRBJ2-1,NA,ASTPDSYNEQF
TRBV6-2/TRBV6-3,TRBJ2-5,NA,ASSHSGLHMGETQY
TRBV7-2,TRBJ2-3,TRBD2,ASSKTSPLSTDTQY
TRBV7-6,TRBJ1-6,NA,ASRIGAEYNSPLH
TRBV28,TRBJ1-1,NA,ASSPPLRGNTEAF
TRBV29-1,TRBJ2-1,NA,SVEDHDRGETYNEQF
TRBV28,TRBJ2-3,NA,ATSTEHTQY
TRBV10-1,TRBJ1-1,NA,ASSLQQNTEAF
TRBV9,TRBJ2-3,NA,ASSVAAGSSTDTQY
TRBV28,TRBJ1-1,NA,ASAPSRGLNTEAF